These 10 T cell receptor beta chains came from one sample sequenced in a study of vaccination effects on CD4 cells after COVID-19. With the ViraFEST assay, the study expanded antigen-specific CD4+ T cells using viral peptide pools, then sequenced them. Researchers isolated CD4+ T cells once approximately ten days of culture had elapsed. Each participant was administered two doses of either the BNT162b2 or the mRNA-1273 vaccine. The table came from immunoSEQ multiplex PCR; TCRdb's copy has only in-frame clones and leaves some out. This sample has 17,000 or so clones; approximately 70% occur once, and the top ten carry approximately 9.2%. Their antigens remain unidentified. The sequencing used CD4+ T cells from PBMCs cultured with SARS-CoV-2 spike peptides, collected after COVID-19 vaccination. The receptors shown here come from a human donor who received a COVID-19 vaccine.

The rearrangement links TRBV18 to TRBJ2-6; D possibly corresponds to TRBD2 (6 bases). Looked up from germline, CDR1 is KGHSH and CDR2 is LQKENI. The CDR3 has 18 residues. V lost 3 bases, J lost 2 bases, and 17 bases lay in between. The CDR3 loop is CASSPFWDFRPGANVLTF. CDR3 in DNA: TGTGCCAGCTCACCGTTCTGGGACTTTCGACCTGGGGCCAACGTCCTGACTTTC.

A single count supports this clone. The chain has TRBV19 and TRBJ2-6; the D is unclear. The CDR3 covers 13 residues. Germline CDR1 and CDR2: LNHDA and SQIVND (reference sequence). V lost 7 bases and J 0 bases, leaving 4 bases between the germline ends. The CDR3 nucleotides read TGTGCCAGTACCCTCTCTGGGGCCAACGTCCTGACTTTC. Its protein is CASTLSGANVLTF.

V gene TRBV7-6 combines with J gene TRBJ2-2, with D perhaps assigned TRBD1 or TRBD2 (6 bases each). CDR1 is SGHVS, CDR2 FNYEAQ, per germline. V was cut by 5 bases and J by 1 base, with 14 bases left in between. This CDR3 is 16 amino acids long. The CDR3 is CASSPEGGLNTGELFF. The CDR3, as DNA: TGTGCCAGCAGCCCAGAAGGGGGACTGAACACCGGGGAGCTGTTTTTT.

This clone came up once. This chain uses TRBV11-2 with TRBJ1-2; D perhaps matches TRBD1 (5 bases). Germline V CDR1 and CDR2: SGHAT, FQNNGV. The CDR3 consists of 16 residues. The V end was cut by 8 bases, the J end by 1 base, with 20 bases between. The CDR3 loop is CASRSYRRGRNYGYTF. The DNA for the CDR3 is TGTGCCAGCCGCTCCTACCGAAGGGGACGTAACTATGGCTACACCTTC.

The chain recombines TRBV19 with TRBJ2-7; 12 bases match TRBD1. Germline V gene data show CDR1 as LNHDA and CDR2 as SQIVND (reference sequence). J lost 4 bases, V lost 3 bases, and 13 bases had no gene match. The CDR3 totals 18 residues. The CDR3 loop is CASSIATSGTGGGYEQYF. CDR3 sequence (DNA): TGTGCCAGTAGTATCGCCACCTCCGGGACAGGGGGCGGGTACGAGCAGTACTTC.

The V and J genes are TRBV4-2 and TRBJ2-2; D gene unclear. Germline V CDR1 and CDR2: LGHNA, YNFKEQ. CDR3 length: 15 amino acids. The V and J ends lost 0 bases and 7 bases respectively, with 12 bases between them. The CDR3 nucleotides are TGTGCCAGCAGCCAAGAACGTAACAAAGGCGGGGAGCTGTTTTTT. Translation: CASSQERNKGGELFF.

The CDR3: CASSETGGSYNEQFF. DNA of the CDR3: TGTGCCAGCAGTGAAACCGGGGGCTCCTACAATGAGCAGTTCTTC. The rearrangement links TRBV25-1 to TRBJ2-1, with a weak D call TRBD2 (6 bases). CDR1 is MGHDK, CDR2 SYGVNS, per germline. CDR3 length: 15 amino acids. The V gene lost 2 bases and the J gene lost 0 bases, with 8 bases spanning the gap.

CDR3 sequence: CASSPAAGADETQYF. DNA for the CDR3: TGTGCCAGCAGCCCGGCTGCGGGGGCCGACGAGACCCAGTACTTC. The chain joins TRBV3-1 (or the pseudogene TRBV3-2) to TRBJ2-5; D possibly corresponds to TRBD2 (7 bases). The germline CDR1 and CDR2 sequences are LGHDT and YNNKEL (reference sequence). V shed 4 bases and J shed 5 bases, with 17 bases lying between them. CDR3 length: 15 amino acids.

In this sample, this clone turned up once. The chain employs TRBV7-9 and TRBJ1-1; tentatively, D is TRBD1 (5 bases). V dropped 3 bases and J dropped 1 base, with 12 bases sitting between them. Germline V gene lookup returns CDR1 SEHNR and CDR2 FQNEAQ (reference sequence). The CDR3 is 15 residues long. The CDR3 sequence: CASSFSRVENTEAFF. The CDR3 coding sequence is TGTGCCAGCAGCTTCTCCAGGGTTGAGAACACTGAAGCTTTCTTT.

This rearrangement joins TRBV4-3 to TRBJ2-7; unclear D gene. CDR1 LGHNA and CDR2 YSLEER come from the germline V gene. V was shortened by 0 bases and J by 0 bases, with 12 bases between the two germline ends. The CDR3 extends over 16 amino acids. CDR3 sequence: CASSQDRAGISYEQYF. The CDR3 bases are TGCGCCAGCAGCCAAGATAGGGCAGGCATCTCCTACGAGCAGTACTTC.